Below, one T cell receptor beta chain is given with its context. Its antigen is as yet unknown. This specimen belongs to a study of cytomegalovirus exposure and HLA in healthy donors. Broader study findings: Confirmation in vitro established that a few CMV-associated chains were specific for CMV antigens.

13 Jbeta primers and 60 Vbeta primers were used for the PCR. Clones were read by immunoSEQ multiplex PCR, and TCRdb kept only the in-frame ones, dropping some. The sample lists approximately 150,000 clones; over 65% were seen once. The CDR3 extends over 13 amino acids. Germline lookup yields CDR1 MGHRA and CDR2 YSYEKL. Deletions cut 4 bases from V and 8 bases from J, with 11 bases between. The rearrangement uses TRBV4-1 and TRBJ1-4; unclear D gene. The sequence was collected from a young man in good health and CMV-seropositive. The sequencing sample was made of PBMCs. CDR3 bases: TGCGCCAGCAGCCTCACGCTCGGGGAAAAACTGTTTTTT. Its protein is CASSLTLGEKLFF.